The clone carrying this T cell receptor (beta chain) was detected many times. Its antigen is undetermined. These data are taken from a study of neurological immune-mediated disorders. This CDR3 has 13 residues. The V end was cut by 3 bases, the J end by 0 bases, with 7 bases between. Germline V gives CDR1 SGHRS, CDR2 YFSETQ. TCRdb re-analysed the 5' RACE reads in MiXCR, keeping a single row per CDR3 protein. Found here are around 130,000 distinct CDR3 sequences, about 3.2% of them singletons; the top ten hold 1.3%. General study points: Phylogenetically, 18 of 34 multiple sclerosis patients' repertoires fell into one related-CDR3 cluster, a possible signature.

The sequencing sample was made of PBMCs. This clonotype was sampled from a woman in her 30s with multiple sclerosis. The chain recombines TRBV5-1 with TRBJ2-7; D possibly corresponds to TRBD1 (5 bases). CDR3: CASSSGHSYEQYF. The CDR3 region has the DNA TGCGCCAGCAGCTCCGGACACTCCTACGAGCAGTACTTC.